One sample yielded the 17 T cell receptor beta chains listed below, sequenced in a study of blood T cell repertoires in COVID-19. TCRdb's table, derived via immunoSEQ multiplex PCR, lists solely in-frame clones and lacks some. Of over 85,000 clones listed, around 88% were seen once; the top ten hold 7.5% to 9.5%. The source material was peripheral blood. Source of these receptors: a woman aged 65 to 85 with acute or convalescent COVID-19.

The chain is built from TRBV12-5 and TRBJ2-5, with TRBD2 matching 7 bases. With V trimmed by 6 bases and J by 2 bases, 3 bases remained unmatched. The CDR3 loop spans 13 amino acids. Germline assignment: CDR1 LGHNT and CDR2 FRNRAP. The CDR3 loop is CASGISGQETQYF. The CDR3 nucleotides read TGTGCTAGTGGAATTAGCGGGCAAGAGACCCAGTACTTC.

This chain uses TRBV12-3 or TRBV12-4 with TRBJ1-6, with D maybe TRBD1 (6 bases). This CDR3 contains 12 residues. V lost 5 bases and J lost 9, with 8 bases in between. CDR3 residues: CASSEGGSPLHF. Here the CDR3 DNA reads TGTGCCAGCAGTGAAGGGGGTTCACCCCTCCACTTT.

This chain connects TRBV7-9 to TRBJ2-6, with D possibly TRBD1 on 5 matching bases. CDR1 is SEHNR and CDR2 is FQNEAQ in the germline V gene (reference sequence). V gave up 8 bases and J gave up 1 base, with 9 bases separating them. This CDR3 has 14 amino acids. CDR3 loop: CASPTESGANVLTF. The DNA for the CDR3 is TGTGCCAGCCCGACAGAGTCTGGGGCCAACGTCCTGACTTTC.

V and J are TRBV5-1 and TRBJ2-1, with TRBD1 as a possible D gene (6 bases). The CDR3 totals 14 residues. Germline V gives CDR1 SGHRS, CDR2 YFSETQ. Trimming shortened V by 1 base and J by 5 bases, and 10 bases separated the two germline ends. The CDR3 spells CASSLRTGNNEQFF. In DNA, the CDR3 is TGCGCCAGCAGCTTGCGCACAGGGAACAATGAGCAGTTCTTC.

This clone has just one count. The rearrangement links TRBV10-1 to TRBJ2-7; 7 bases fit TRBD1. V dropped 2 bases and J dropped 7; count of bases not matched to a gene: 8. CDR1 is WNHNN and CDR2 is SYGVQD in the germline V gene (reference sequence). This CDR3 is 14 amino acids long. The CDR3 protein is CASSERQGYGEQYF. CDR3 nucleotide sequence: TGCGCCAGCAGTGAGAGACAGGGCTATGGGGAGCAGTACTTC.

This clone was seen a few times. The CDR3: CASRAQTDHNSPLHF. In nucleotides, the CDR3 is TGTGCCAGCAGGGCTCAGACAGACCATAATTCACCCCTCCACTTT. The chain combines TRBV2 with TRBJ1-6; D may be TRBD1 (5 bases). Deletions cut 6 bases from V and 5 bases from J, with 14 bases between. Germline V gene lookup returns CDR1 SNHLY and CDR2 FYNNEI. The CDR3 totals 15 residues.

For the CDR3, the DNA is TGTGCCGGCCTTGGGGGGGCGGGGGCTACGCAGTATTTT. Its translation is CAGLGGAGATQYF. The chain uses TRBV6-5 and TRBJ2-3; TRBD2 is a possible D gene (7 bases). The V end lost 11 bases, the J end lost 8 bases, and 20 bases lay between the germline ends. Germline V gene sequence: CDR1 MNHEY, CDR2 SVGAGI. The CDR3 contains 13 residues.

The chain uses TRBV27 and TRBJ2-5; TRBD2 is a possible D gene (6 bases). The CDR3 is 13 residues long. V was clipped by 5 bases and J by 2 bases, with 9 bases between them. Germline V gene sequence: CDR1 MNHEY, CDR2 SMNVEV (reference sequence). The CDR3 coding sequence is TGTGCCAGCAGTCGGGACTTACAAGAGACCCAGTACTTC. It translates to CASSRDLQETQYF.

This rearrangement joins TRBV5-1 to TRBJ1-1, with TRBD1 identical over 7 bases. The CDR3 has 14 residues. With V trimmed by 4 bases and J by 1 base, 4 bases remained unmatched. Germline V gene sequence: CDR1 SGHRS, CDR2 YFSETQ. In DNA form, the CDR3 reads TGCGCCAGCAGCAGGGGACAGACGAACACTGAAGCTTTCTTT. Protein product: CASSRGQTNTEAFF.

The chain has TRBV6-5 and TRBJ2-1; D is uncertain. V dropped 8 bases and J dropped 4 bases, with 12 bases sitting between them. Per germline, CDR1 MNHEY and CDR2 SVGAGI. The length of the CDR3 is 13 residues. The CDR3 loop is CASSNLEYNEQFF. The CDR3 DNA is TGTGCCAGCTCGAACCTAGAGTACAATGAGCAGTTCTTC.

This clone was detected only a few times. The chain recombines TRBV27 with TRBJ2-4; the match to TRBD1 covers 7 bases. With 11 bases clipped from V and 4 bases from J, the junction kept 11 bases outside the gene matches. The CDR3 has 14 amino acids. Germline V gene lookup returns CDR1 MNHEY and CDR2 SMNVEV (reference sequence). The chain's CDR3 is CASRTVTGKNIQYF. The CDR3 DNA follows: TGTGCCTCTAGGACGGTGACAGGGAAAAACATTCAGTACTTC.

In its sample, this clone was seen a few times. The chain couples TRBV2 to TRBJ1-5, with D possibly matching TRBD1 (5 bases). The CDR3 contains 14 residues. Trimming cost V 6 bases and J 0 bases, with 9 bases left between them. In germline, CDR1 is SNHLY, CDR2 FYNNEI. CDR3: CASSDRFSNQPQHF. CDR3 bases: TGTGCCAGCAGCGACAGATTTAGCAATCAGCCCCAGCATTTT.

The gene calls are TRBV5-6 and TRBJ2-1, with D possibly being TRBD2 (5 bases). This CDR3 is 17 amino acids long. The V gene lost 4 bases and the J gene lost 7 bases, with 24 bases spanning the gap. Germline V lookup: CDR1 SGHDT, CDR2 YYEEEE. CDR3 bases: TGTGCCAGCAGCCCCAAGTCGGGGTGGGAGTCTTTGAATGAGCAGTTCTTC. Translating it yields CASSPKSGWESLNEQFF.

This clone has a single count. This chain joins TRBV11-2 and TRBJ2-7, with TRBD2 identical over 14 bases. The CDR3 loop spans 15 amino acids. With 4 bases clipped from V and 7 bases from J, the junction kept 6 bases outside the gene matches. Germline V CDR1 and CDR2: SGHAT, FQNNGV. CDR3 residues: CASSSRLAGGREQYF. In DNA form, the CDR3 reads TGTGCCAGCAGCTCACGACTAGCGGGAGGGAGGGAGCAGTACTTC.

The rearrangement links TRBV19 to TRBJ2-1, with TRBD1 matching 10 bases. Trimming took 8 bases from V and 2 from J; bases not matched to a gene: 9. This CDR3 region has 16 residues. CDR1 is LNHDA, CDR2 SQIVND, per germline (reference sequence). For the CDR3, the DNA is TGTGCCAGTGCTAACACCGGGACAGGGGCCTACAATGAGCAGTTCTTC. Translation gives CASANTGTGAYNEQFF.

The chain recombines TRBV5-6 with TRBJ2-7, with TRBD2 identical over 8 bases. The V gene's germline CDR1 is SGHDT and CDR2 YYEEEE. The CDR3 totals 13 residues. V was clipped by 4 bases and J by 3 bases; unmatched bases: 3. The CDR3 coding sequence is TGTGCCAGCAGCCCGGGGGGGAGCTACGAGCAGTACTTC. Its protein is CASSPGGSYEQYF.

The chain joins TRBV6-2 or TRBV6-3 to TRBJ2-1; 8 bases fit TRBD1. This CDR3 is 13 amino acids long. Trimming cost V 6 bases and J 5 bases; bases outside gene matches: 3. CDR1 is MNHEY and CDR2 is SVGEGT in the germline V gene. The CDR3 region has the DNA TGTGCCAGCAGCAGGGGGCCCAACAATGAGCAGTTCTTC. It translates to CASSRGPNNEQFF.